The 31 T cell receptor beta chains listed next were all sequenced from one sample in a study of blood T cell repertoires in COVID-19. Some clones are missing from TCRdb's copy, which holds only in-frame ones; the method was immunoSEQ multiplex PCR. The sample contains around 250,000 clones, 88% of which appear only once. Sequencing was carried out using PBMCs or T cells enriched from blood (not recorded which). These receptors were collected from a middle-aged woman who had been exposed to COVID-19.

The chain couples TRBV7-8 to TRBJ1-1, with a weak D call TRBD1 (5 bases). The length of the CDR3 is 17 residues. CDR1 and CDR2 (germline): SGHVS, FQNEAQ. Trimming cost V 1 base and J 5 bases, with 20 bases left between them. CDR3 amino acids: CASSLVGREGLGTEAFF. The CDR3 DNA follows: TGTGCCAGCAGCTTAGTCGGCAGGGAGGGTCTCGGGACTGAAGCTTTCTTT.

The chain couples TRBV28 to TRBJ2-5; 7 positions match TRBD2. With V trimmed by 3 bases and J by 5 bases, 12 bases remained unmatched. There are 16 residues in the CDR3. Germline V gene data show CDR1 as MDHEN and CDR2 as SYDVKM. CDR3 DNA: TGTGCCAGCAGTTTCCAGATAAACTTCGGGAGGGAGACCCAGTACTTC. It translates to CASSFQINFGRETQYF.

The chain has TRBV10-3 and TRBJ1-1, with 8 bases lining up with TRBD1. Germline loops: CDR1 ENHRY, CDR2 SYGVKD. Unmatched junction bases numbered 6, after V lost 6 bases and J lost 0 bases. CDR3 length equals 15 residues. CDR3 nucleotides: TGTGCCATCAGGGGGACAGGTTACATGAACACTGAAGCTTTCTTT. This gives the protein CAIRGTGYMNTEAFF.

This clone was recorded only once. This chain connects TRBV4-3 to TRBJ1-6; no clear D. The germline V gene encodes CDR1 LGHNA and CDR2 YSLEER. The CDR3 is 15 amino acids. V was trimmed by 2 bases and J by 7 bases, leaving 12 bases between them. In nucleotides, the CDR3 is TGCGCCAGCAGCCAAATAGGGAGGGCCAATTCACCCCTCCACTTT. Encoded protein: CASSQIGRANSPLHF.

The genes are TRBV6-1 and TRBJ1-5; 12 nucleotides align to TRBD1. The germline gives CDR1 MNHNS, CDR2 SASEGT. The CDR3 contains 15 residues. V lost 0 bases, J lost 9 bases, and 3 bases stayed unmatched. The CDR3 spells CASSEAGTGGWPQHF. The CDR3 DNA sequence: TGTGCCAGCAGTGAAGCGGGGACAGGGGGCTGGCCCCAGCATTTT.

This chain uses TRBV5-1 with TRBJ2-1, with D tentatively TRBD2 (7 bases). Germline CDR1 reads SGHRS; CDR2 reads YFSETQ. The V gene lost 4 bases and the J gene lost 7 bases, with 21 bases spanning the gap. The CDR3 is made up of 16 amino acids. CDR3 in amino acids: CASSPRFGGGPNEQFF. The CDR3 DNA sequence: TGCGCCAGCAGCCCCCGATTTGGCGGGGGCCCGAATGAGCAGTTCTTC.

Concerning this clone itself: One junction end disagrees with the germline gene, perhaps due to a read error. The chain carries TRBV5-1 and TRBJ1-1, with 11 bases identical to TRBD1. The CDR3 runs to 16 residues. Germline lookup yields CDR1 SGHRS and CDR2 YFSETQ. CDR3 sequence reads: CASSLGQGASPVEAFF. In DNA form, the CDR3 reads TGTGCCAGCAGCTTAGGACAGGGGGCGTCCCCCGTTGAGGCTTTCTTT. The full variable domain, its missing parts supplied by reference TRBV5-1 and TRBJ1-1, is KAGVTQTPRYLIKTRGQQVTLSCSPISGHRSVSWYQQTPGQGLQFLFEYFSETQRNKGNFPGRFSGRQFSNSRSEMNVSTLELGDSALYLCASSLGQGASPVEAFFGQGTRLTVV.

On this clone itself: A junction end diverges from the germline sequence, so it may reflect a read error. This chain joins TRBV5-1 and TRBJ2-1, with D possibly being TRBD1 (6 bases). There are 15 residues in the CDR3. The germline V gene has CDR1 SGHRS and CDR2 YFSETQ. The CDR3 is CASSVPQGFYNEQFF. In DNA form, the CDR3 reads TGTGCCAGCTCCGTCCCCCAGGGGTTCTACAATGAGCAGTTCTTC. Together with reference TRBV5-1 and TRBJ2-1, the CDR3 gives the full variable domain: KAGVTQTPRYLIKTRGQQVTLSCSPISGHRSVSWYQQTPGQGLQFLFEYFSETQRNKGNFPGRFSGRQFSNSRSEMNVSTLELGDSALYLCASSVPQGFYNEQFFGPGTRLTVL.

The V call is TRBV6-5, the J call TRBJ1-6; unclear D gene. CDR3 size: 12 residues. The germline gives CDR1 MNHEY, CDR2 SVGAGI. Trimming removed 8 bases at V and 5 bases at J, with 7 bases between. CDR3 coding DNA: TGTGCCAGCCGGGATCATAATTCACCCCTCCACTTT. Protein: CASRDHNSPLHF.

The V and J genes are TRBV27 and TRBJ1-6; weak D call: TRBD1 (5 bases). Germline V gene data show CDR1 as MNHEY and CDR2 as SMNVEV (reference sequence). The CDR3 has 12 residues. V was cut by 5 bases and J by 14 bases, with 13 bases left in between. Here the CDR3 DNA reads TGTGCCAGCAGTCCTGGGGGGAGGGCCCTCCACTTT. Translated: CASSPGGRALHF.

This sequence joins TRBV5-6 and TRBJ1-2; 8 positions agree with TRBD1. V trimming: 3 bases; J trimming: 3 bases; junction bases outside the gene matches: 1. This CDR3 region has 13 residues. CDR1 SGHDT and CDR2 YYEEEE come from the germline V gene. The CDR3 region has the DNA TGTGCCAGCAGCTGGGGACAGGACTATGGCTACACCTTC. Amino acids: CASSWGQDYGYTF. Looking up the rest from reference TRBV5-6 and TRBJ1-2 gives the full variable domain: DAGVTQSPTHLIKTRGQQVTLRCSPKSGHDTVSWYQQALGQGPQFIFQYYEEEERQRGNFPDRFSGHQFPNYSSELNVNALLLGDSALYLCASSWGQDYGYTFGSGTRLTVV.

V gene TRBV7-2 combines with J gene TRBJ1-3; D is possibly TRBD1 (5 bases). The germline V gene encodes CDR1 SGHTA and CDR2 FQGNSA. CDR3 length: 17 amino acids. Trimming stripped 0 bases from V and 4 bases from J, with 16 bases between. CDR3 in amino acids: CASSLATRDLIGNTIYF. The DNA of the CDR3 is TGTGCCAGCAGCTTAGCGACCAGGGACTTAATAGGAAACACCATATATTTT.

The rearrangement links TRBV7-9 to TRBJ2-3; D is ambiguous. Germline V gives CDR1 SEHNR, CDR2 FQNEAQ (reference sequence). The V end was cut by 4 bases, the J end by 0 bases, with 11 bases between. The CDR3 totals 15 residues. In DNA form, the CDR3 reads TGTGCCAGCAGCTCCAGACTGCTGAGCACAGATACGCAGTATTTT. Its translation is CASSSRLLSTDTQYF.

This chain uses TRBV28 with TRBJ2-7; 7 positions match TRBD1. The V gene end was trimmed by 2 bases and the J gene end by 2 bases; junction bases not matched to a gene: 9. This CDR3 contains 16 residues. Germline CDR1 reads MDHEN; CDR2 reads SYDVKM. The CDR3 region is CASSLRNYRGTYEQYF. The CDR3 region has the DNA TGTGCCAGCAGTTTAAGGAACTACAGGGGAACCTACGAGCAGTACTTC.

This rearrangement joins TRBV18 to TRBJ1-1; a weak D match, TRBD1 (6 bases). CDR1 KGHSH and CDR2 LQKENI come from the germline V gene. This CDR3 comprises 14 residues. V lost 2 bases, J lost 1 base, and 8 bases lay in between. The CDR3 here is CASSPGGQNTEAFF. As DNA, the CDR3 is TGTGCCAGCTCACCAGGGGGACAGAACACTGAAGCTTTCTTT.

This chain uses TRBV7-2 with TRBJ2-2, with a weak D call TRBD2 (5 bases). Per the germline V gene, CDR1 is SGHTA and CDR2 is FQGNSA. The CDR3 sequence is 14 residues long. Trimming took off 0 bases at V and 9 bases at J, with 11 bases between the two ends. CDR3 sequence reads: CASSLARASRELFF. The CDR3 region has the DNA TGTGCCAGCAGCTTAGCGCGGGCGTCTAGGGAGCTGTTTTTT. The variable domain in full, with the rest retrieved from reference TRBV7-2 and TRBJ2-2, is GAGVSQSPSNKVTEKGKDVELRCDPISGHTALYWYRQSLGQGLEFLIYFQGNSAPDKSGLPSDRFSAERTGGSVSTLTIQRTQQEDSAVYLCASSLARASRELFFGEGSRLTVL.

This sequence joins TRBV3-1 (or the pseudogene TRBV3-2) and TRBJ2-2; unclear D gene. V was cut by 4 bases and J by 0 bases, with 18 bases left in between. This CDR3 has 18 amino acids. Germline lookup yields CDR1 LGHDT and CDR2 YNNKEL (reference sequence). In DNA, the CDR3 is TGTGCCAGCAGCCGAGGTCAGATTTTTTACGCGAACACCGGGGAGCTGTTTTTT. Translation gives CASSRGQIFYANTGELFF.

The gene calls are TRBV6-2 or TRBV6-3 and TRBJ1-1; TRBD1 matches 8 bases. Germline V lookup: CDR1 MNHEY, CDR2 SVGEGT. V dropped 5 bases and J dropped 5; count of bases not matched to a gene: 16. CDR3 length equals 17 residues. The CDR3 nucleotides read TGTGCCAGCAGTACGGGCCCTGGACAGGGAGATAGGACTGAAGCTTTCTTT. Translated: CASSTGPGQGDRTEAFF.

This clone was counted a single time. V gene TRBV4-3 combines with J gene TRBJ1-5; TRBD1 matches at 9 bases. Germline trimming cut 1 base from V and 6 bases from J; bases unmatched to any gene: 7. The germline V gene encodes CDR1 LGHNA and CDR2 YSLEER. CDR3 size: 16 residues. The CDR3 spells CASSQATGGSGQPQHF. Here the CDR3 DNA reads TGCGCCAGCAGCCAAGCGACAGGGGGGAGCGGTCAGCCCCAGCATTTT.

CDR3 in amino acids: CASSLGTGLYQPQHF. DNA for the CDR3: TGTGCCAGCAGCCTGGGGACAGGGTTATATCAGCCCCAGCATTTT. This sequence joins TRBV7-6 and TRBJ1-5; 9 bases are shared with TRBD1. The CDR3 consists of 15 residues. V was clipped by 5 bases and J by 5 bases; unmatched bases: 7. In germline, CDR1 is SGHVS, CDR2 FNYEAQ.

The V and J genes are TRBV7-2 and TRBJ2-5; 8 nucleotides align to TRBD2. The junction had 0 bases not matched to a gene; V was cut back by 4 bases and J by 5 bases. CDR1 is SGHTA and CDR2 is FQGNSA in the germline V gene. The CDR3 has 12 amino acids. The CDR3 loop is CASSSGGETQYF. DNA for the CDR3: TGTGCCAGCAGCTCGGGGGGGGAGACCCAGTACTTC.

This chain links TRBV19 with TRBJ2-7, with a weak D call TRBD1 (6 bases). This CDR3 comprises 13 residues. Germline-derived CDR1 and CDR2 are LNHDA and SQIVND (reference sequence). The germline V and J ends were trimmed by 11 bases and 1 base, with 15 bases remaining between them. The CDR3 loop reads CACGAGASYEQYF. The DNA of the CDR3 is TGTGCCTGTGGGGCAGGGGCTTCCTACGAGCAGTACTTC.

J is TRBJ1-5 and V is TRBV18, with TRBD1 as a possible D gene (6 bases). The CDR3 contains 13 residues. Trimming left V 3 bases short and J 6 bases short, with 9 bases between. The V gene's germline CDR1 is KGHSH and CDR2 LQKENI. The CDR3 here is CASSPTGPQPQHF. CDR3 sequence (DNA): TGTGCCAGCTCACCCACAGGGCCTCAGCCCCAGCATTTT.

This chain links TRBV28 with TRBJ1-1, with D tentatively TRBD1 (6 bases). Germline values: CDR1 MDHEN, CDR2 SYDVKM. The CDR3 sequence is 16 residues long. Trimming pared 5 bases from V and 3 bases from J, leaving 19 bases between. The CDR3 DNA is TGTGCCAGCAGTGGAACCCTCGGGGGGGGGCACACTGAAGCTTTCTTT. Translation: CASSGTLGGGHTEAFF.

The chain uses TRBV5-1 and TRBJ1-2, with 10 nucleotides matching TRBD1. The CDR3 runs to 17 residues. The V segment lost 4 bases and the J segment 6 bases; nucleotides outside the gene matches: 15. Germline V gene sequence: CDR1 SGHRS, CDR2 YFSETQ. The CDR3 spells CASSRQGAFSTSNGYTF. The CDR3 nucleotides are TGCGCCAGCAGCCGACAGGGGGCCTTTTCAACCTCCAATGGCTACACCTTC.

This clone appeared once. V is TRBV9 and J is TRBJ1-1; 10 bases fit TRBD1. The V gene end was trimmed by 4 bases and the J gene end by 1 base; junction bases not matched to a gene: 4. This CDR3 contains 15 residues. Germline loops: CDR1 SGDLS, CDR2 YYNGEE. The CDR3 protein is CASSTRTGGNTEAFF. The CDR3 bases are TGTGCCAGCAGCACCCGGACAGGGGGGAACACTGAAGCTTTCTTT.

The chain recombines TRBV6-2 or TRBV6-3 with TRBJ2-2; the match to TRBD1 covers 7 bases. The V segment lost 4 bases and the J segment 3 bases; nucleotides outside the gene matches: 5. Looked up from germline, CDR1 is MNHEY and CDR2 is SVGEGT. This CDR3 region has 15 residues. The DNA for the CDR3 is TGTGCCAGCAGTTCCCAGACAGGGTACACCGGGGAGCTGTTTTTT. Protein product: CASSSQTGYTGELFF.

The V and J genes are TRBV4-1 and TRBJ1-1; D gene ambiguous. Trimming took 3 bases from V and 0 from J, leaving 2 bases between them. The germline V gene has CDR1 MGHRA and CDR2 YSYEKL. The CDR3 is made up of 12 amino acids. CDR3 region: CASSHMNTEAFF. The DNA of the CDR3 is TGCGCCAGCAGCCATATGAACACTGAAGCTTTCTTT.

The chain uses TRBV28 and TRBJ2-5; no definite D call. CDR1 is MDHEN, CDR2 SYDVKM, per germline. The CDR3 extends over 13 amino acids. Trimming stripped 3 bases from V and 3 bases from J, with 8 bases between. CDR3 in DNA: TGTGCCAGCAGTTTTATAACAGAAGAGACCCAGTACTTC. Protein product: CASSFITEETQYF.

The chain employs TRBV27 and TRBJ2-7, with D perhaps TRBD2 (6 bases). The CDR3 extends over 16 amino acids. Germline CDR1 reads MNHEY; CDR2 reads SMNVEV (reference sequence). The ends were cut back, 6 bases at V and 4 bases at J, with 22 bases in the middle. The CDR3 DNA sequence: TGTGCCAGCAGCTACACCGGGAGCTGGGGCCCTTACGAGCAGTACTTC. It yields the protein CASSYTGSWGPYEQYF.

The rearrangement links TRBV10-3 to TRBJ2-1; D gene unclear. Trimming cost V 2 bases and J 5 bases, with 4 bases left between them. This CDR3 comprises 12 residues. In germline, CDR1 is ENHRY, CDR2 SYGVKD. The CDR3, as DNA: TGTGCCATCAGTGAGACGGACAATGAGCAGTTCTTC. It encodes CAISETDNEQFF.